Shown below are 26 T cell receptor beta chains from a single sample sequenced in a study of blood T cell repertoires in COVID-19. The assay was immunoSEQ multiplex PCR, and TCRdb's table has in-frame clones only and misses some. The profile shows 25,000 or so clones, around nine tenths of them singletons. Sequences were obtained from peripheral blood. All receptors come from a human donor in a cohort sampled during active COVID-19.

The rearrangement joins TRBV28 to TRBJ1-6, with D perhaps TRBD1 (5 bases). The CDR3 consists of 16 residues. Germline CDR1 MDHEN, CDR2 SYDVKM. Trimming took off 7 bases at V and 10 bases at J, with 23 bases between the two ends. This CDR3 is CASISPSGGVGSPLHF. CDR3 nucleotides: TGTGCCAGCATTTCCCCAAGTGGAGGGGTAGGCTCACCCCTCCACTTT.

The chain joins TRBV7-9 to TRBJ2-7; tentative D call: TRBD1 (5 bases). The CDR3 runs to 15 residues. Trimming took 5 bases from V and 3 from J, leaving 17 bases between them. Germline V gene lookup returns CDR1 SEHNR and CDR2 FQNEAQ (reference sequence). CDR3 residues: CASSPSAGLIYEQYF. CDR3 nucleotides: TGTGCCAGCAGCCCCTCGGCAGGGCTGATCTACGAGCAGTACTTC.

This clone was found once. The chain employs TRBV6-5 and TRBJ1-1; possible D gene TRBD1, 6 bases. The CDR3 spans 12 residues. Between the trimmed V and J ends, which lost 10 bases and 4 bases, there was a span of 13 bases. Looked up from germline, CDR1 is MNHEY and CDR2 is SVGAGI. Here the CDR3 DNA reads TGTGCCACCTTCAGGGGAAGCACTGAAGCTTTCTTT. Residues: CATFRGSTEAFF.

In its sample, this clone was seen once. The genes are TRBV28 and TRBJ2-7, with D possibly matching TRBD1 (5 bases). CDR1 MDHEN and CDR2 SYDVKM come from the germline V gene. The length of the CDR3 is 14 residues. Trimming cost V 1 base and J 2 bases, with 9 bases left between them. The CDR3 region is CASSLSGRAYEQYF. In DNA, the CDR3 is TGTGCCAGCAGTTTATCGGGCAGGGCCTACGAGCAGTACTTC.

The chain has TRBV2 and TRBJ1-2; 9 positions match TRBD1. This CDR3 has 15 amino acids. Per the germline V gene, CDR1 is SNHLY and CDR2 is FYNNEI. V dropped 5 bases and J dropped 3; count of bases not matched to a gene: 7. In DNA form, the CDR3 reads TGTGCCAGCAGTTCCGGGACAGGGACCGACTATGGCTACACCTTC. This gives the protein CASSSGTGTDYGYTF.

The V and J genes are TRBV5-4 and TRBJ2-3, with TRBD1 as a possible D gene (7 bases). The CDR3 has 14 amino acids. Germline CDR1 reads SGHNT; CDR2 reads YYREEE (reference sequence). Trimming removed 4 bases from V and 6 bases from J, with 15 bases in between. In nucleotides, the CDR3 is TGTGCCAGCAGCAGGGGACAGACTAGGGATACGCAGTATTTT. As protein: CASSRGQTRDTQYF.

The rearrangement uses TRBV7-3 and TRBJ2-1; D may be TRBD1 (5 bases). Between the trimmed V and J ends, which lost 0 bases and 5 bases, there was a span of 5 bases. Per germline, CDR1 SGHTA and CDR2 FQGTGA. The CDR3 has 13 residues. The CDR3: CASSLTRDNEQFF. Written as DNA, the CDR3 is TGTGCCAGCAGCTTAACCAGGGACAATGAGCAGTTCTTC.

V usage is TRBV7-8 and J usage is TRBJ1-4; tentative D call: TRBD1 (5 bases). This CDR3 is 14 amino acids long. V was trimmed by 5 bases and J by 0 bases, leaving 7 bases between them. Looked up from germline, CDR1 is SGHVS and CDR2 is FQNEAQ. Here the CDR3 reads CASSTTATNEKLFF. CDR3 nucleotides: TGTGCCAGCAGCACGACAGCAACTAATGAAAAACTGTTTTTT.

This clone was observed a single time. DNA for the CDR3: TGTGCCAGCAGCCGGGACACTTTCAATACGCAGTATTTT. Amino acids: CASSRDTFNTQYF. The chain couples TRBV2 to TRBJ2-3; maybe TRBD1 (6 bases). The CDR3 has 13 residues. Trimming removed 6 bases from V and 7 bases from J, with 14 bases in between. Per germline, CDR1 SNHLY and CDR2 FYNNEI.

This chain links TRBV5-1 with TRBJ2-7; 8 nucleotides align to TRBD2. Looked up from germline, CDR1 is SGHRS and CDR2 is YFSETQ. With V trimmed by 3 bases and J by 2 bases, 10 bases remained unmatched. The CDR3 is 16 residues long. CDR3 region: CASSYTAGAATYEQYF. CDR3 DNA: TGCGCCAGCAGCTACACAGCGGGGGCCGCGACCTACGAGCAGTACTTC.

This chain connects TRBV9 to TRBJ1-3, with 7 bases fitting TRBD1. Germline V gene data show CDR1 as SGDLS and CDR2 as YYNGEE. This CDR3 is built from 17 residues. V lost 6 bases to trimming and J lost 0 bases; unmatched junction nucleotides: 12. The CDR3: CASTREAGGYSGNTIYF. CDR3 DNA sequence: TGTGCCAGCACCAGGGAGGCAGGGGGTTACTCTGGAAACACCATATATTTT.

This chain connects TRBV4-2 to TRBJ2-1; 11 bases line up with TRBD2. The CDR3 length is 16 residues. Germline CDR1 reads LGHNA; CDR2 reads YNFKEQ. V dropped 0 bases and J dropped 8; count of bases not matched to a gene: 6. CDR3: CASSQEPSGRFHEQFF. CDR3 in DNA: TGTGCCAGCAGCCAAGAACCTAGCGGGAGGTTTCATGAGCAGTTCTTC.

The chain carries TRBV18 and TRBJ2-7, with 7 bases aligning to TRBD1. The CDR3 contains 13 residues. Germline CDR1 KGHSH, CDR2 LQKENI. V dropped 2 bases and J dropped 5; count of bases not matched to a gene: 3. The DNA of the CDR3 is TGTGCCAGCTCACCAACTACAGGGGACGAGCAGTACTTC. Protein: CASSPTTGDEQYF.

The gene calls are TRBV19 and TRBJ2-1; a possible D gene is TRBD2 (5 bases). The CDR3 has 15 residues. Deletions cut 3 bases from V and 5 bases from J, with 14 bases between. Germline CDR1 LNHDA, CDR2 SQIVND (reference sequence). The CDR3 DNA follows: TGTGCCAGTAGTATTTCGGCTAGCTCTCACAATGAGCAGTTCTTC. Protein product: CASSISASSHNEQFF.

The chain has TRBV3-1 (or the pseudogene TRBV3-2) and TRBJ2-7; TRBD2 matches at 13 bases. The CDR3 sequence is 16 residues long. V shed 4 bases and J 7 bases; nucleotides not matched to a gene: 10. Germline-derived CDR1 and CDR2 are LGHDT and YNNKEL (reference sequence). CDR3 amino acids: CASSPWTSGGAGEQYF. The CDR3 DNA is TGTGCCAGCAGCCCATGGACTAGCGGGGGCGCGGGGGAGCAGTACTTC.

The rearrangement joins TRBV3-1 (or the pseudogene TRBV3-2) to TRBJ1-1; 9 nucleotides line up with TRBD1. CDR3 length: 14 amino acids. The germline CDR1 and CDR2 sequences are LGHDT and YNNKEL (reference sequence). V lost 8 bases to trimming and J lost 4 bases; unmatched junction nucleotides: 8. CDR3 coding DNA: TGTGCCAGCGCGATAGGACAGGGGAGCACTGAAGCTTTCTTT. Amino acid sequence: CASAIGQGSTEAFF.

This chain links TRBV7-9 with TRBJ2-6, with D perhaps matching TRBD2 (6 bases). The CDR3 loop spans 18 amino acids. Trimming took 3 bases from V and 4 from J, leaving 19 bases between them. Germline V gene sequence: CDR1 SEHNR, CDR2 FQNEAQ (reference sequence). CDR3 region: CASSLTPGLQAGANVLTF. The CDR3 DNA sequence: TGTGCCAGCAGCTTGACACCGGGACTTCAGGCCGGGGCCAACGTCCTGACTTTC. The whole variable domain, filled in from reference TRBV7-9 and TRBJ2-6, reads DTGVSQNPRHKITKRGQNVTFRCDPISEHNRLYWYRQTLGQGPEFLTYFQNEAQLEKSRLLSDRFSAERPKGSFSTLEIQRTEQGDSAMYLCASSLTPGLQAGANVLTFGAGSRLTVL.

The CDR3: CATSDESGVPETQYF. CDR3 sequence (DNA): TGTGCCACCAGTGATGAATCAGGGGTCCCAGAGACCCAGTACTTC. The rearrangement joins TRBV24-1 to TRBJ2-5; D is perhaps TRBD1 (6 bases). CDR3 size: 15 residues. Germline CDR1 reads KGHDR; CDR2 reads SFDVKD. Trimming stripped 3 bases from V and 4 bases from J, with 14 bases between.

The rearrangement links TRBV2 to TRBJ1-6; D remains unclear. The V gene lost 3 bases and the J gene lost 0 bases, with 9 bases spanning the gap. CDR1 is SNHLY, CDR2 FYNNEI, per germline. CDR3 length: 16 residues. The CDR3 is CASSDRLSSYNSPLHF. The CDR3 DNA reads as TGTGCCAGCAGTGACCGGTTAAGCTCCTATAATTCACCCCTCCACTTT. Complete variable domain (other parts from reference TRBV2 and TRBJ1-6): EPEVTQTPSHQVTQMGQEVILRCVPISNHLYFYWYRQILGQKVEFLVSFYNNEISEKSEIFDDQFSVERPDGSNFTLKIRSTKLEDSAMYFCASSDRLSSYNSPLHFGNGTRLTVT.

The chain is built from TRBV6-2 or TRBV6-3 and TRBJ2-3; D may be TRBD2 (6 bases). Germline assignment: CDR1 MNHEY and CDR2 SVGEGT. The V end lost 6 bases, the J end lost 2 bases, and 15 bases lay between the germline ends. The CDR3 extends over 15 amino acids. The CDR3 DNA follows: TGTGCCAGCAGCGACGGGAGAAGGGACACAGATACGCAGTATTTT. Protein sequence: CASSDGRRDTDTQYF.

The chain carries TRBV6-4 and TRBJ1-4, with D possibly being TRBD1 (5 bases). The CDR3 has 15 residues. The V gene's germline CDR1 is MRHNA and CDR2 SNTAGT. Trimming took off 0 bases at V and 3 bases at J, with 8 bases between the two ends. This chain's CDR3 is CASSDSAGPNEKLFF. The CDR3 nucleotides read TGTGCCAGCAGTGACTCAGCAGGGCCTAATGAAAAACTGTTTTTT.

This chain connects TRBV30 to TRBJ1-2; weak D call: TRBD1 (6 bases). Germline assignment: CDR1 GTSNPN and CDR2 SVGIG (reference sequence). V was cut by 0 bases and J by 3 bases, with 8 bases left in between. This CDR3 region has 13 residues. The CDR3 here is CAWSVGADYGYTF. The CDR3, as DNA: TGTGCCTGGAGTGTGGGGGCGGACTATGGCTACACCTTC.

This clone was detected once. The chain carries TRBV2 and TRBJ1-5; no clear D. V lost 6 bases and J 3 bases, leaving 12 bases between the germline ends. This CDR3 comprises 14 residues. The germline V gene encodes CDR1 SNHLY and CDR2 FYNNEI. The CDR3 is CASSEGLANQPQHF. DNA of the CDR3: TGTGCCAGCAGCGAGGGTTTGGCCAATCAGCCCCAGCATTTT.

V is TRBV5-1 and J is TRBJ1-5, with D possibly TRBD1 on 6 matching bases. Trimming took off 4 bases at V and 3 bases at J, with 11 bases between the two ends. This CDR3 has 14 residues. CDR1 is SGHRS, CDR2 YFSETQ, per germline. CDR3 residues: CASSTGTPNQPQHF. DNA for the CDR3: TGCGCCAGCAGCACCGGGACACCCAATCAGCCCCAGCATTTT. Full variable domain (remainder filled in from reference TRBV5-1 and TRBJ1-5): KAGVTQTPRYLIKTRGQQVTLSCSPISGHRSVSWYQQTPGQGLQFLFEYFSETQRNKGNFPGRFSGRQFSNSRSEMNVSTLELGDSALYLCASSTGTPNQPQHFGDGTRLSIL.

The chain recombines TRBV2 with TRBJ2-3, with 12 bases matching TRBD2. V lost 6 bases, J lost 0 bases, and 10 bases stayed unmatched. This CDR3 region has 18 residues. Germline V gene sequence: CDR1 SNHLY, CDR2 FYNNEI. The DNA for the CDR3 is TGTGCCAGCAGCCGACTAGCGGGAGAGTCTCGGAGCACAGATACGCAGTATTTT. Encoded protein: CASSRLAGESRSTDTQYF.

This sequence joins TRBV28 and TRBJ2-7; no reliable D call. Between the trimmed V and J ends, which lost 4 bases and 2 bases, there was a span of 9 bases. CDR1 and CDR2 from the germline V gene are MDHEN and SYDVKM. The CDR3 runs 13 residues. CDR3 nucleotide sequence: TGTGCCAGCAGTTCGACTGATACCTACGAGCAGTACTTC. This sequence encodes CASSSTDTYEQYF. Full variable domain (missing parts from reference TRBV28 and TRBJ2-7): DVKVTQSSRYLVKRTGEKVFLECVQDMDHENMFWYRQDPGLGLRLIYFSYDVKMKEKGDIPEGYSVSREKKERFSLILESASTNQTSMYLCASSSTDTYEQYFGPGTRLTVT.